The 23 T cell receptor beta chains below all came from one sample that was sequenced in a study of beta chain features in type 1 diabetes. Study-wide points: Shorter TCRB CDR3s, moderately but significantly so, were found in Type 1 diabetes patients in all four CD4+ subsets.

What was sequenced were expressed TCRB transcripts, since all of the isolated RNA had been reverse transcribed. Libraries were prepared by immunoSEQ multiplex PCR; TCRdb keeps only in-frame clonotypes and omits some of them. The repertoire holds 240,000 or so clones, over 20% seen once, with 0.028% in the top ten. Their cognate antigens are unknown. Material: naive CD4+ T cells from blood. The receptors here all came from a woman aged 40 to 55 with type 1 diabetes.

The chain has TRBV2 and TRBJ2-5; 8 nucleotides match TRBD1. The V segment lost 3 bases and the J segment 5 bases; nucleotides outside the gene matches: 8. CDR1 is SNHLY, CDR2 FYNNEI, per germline. The CDR3 has 15 amino acids. CDR3 in DNA: TGTGCCAGCAGTGACGACAGGGGAGGTTTGGAGACCCAGTACTTC. It codes for CASSDDRGGLETQYF.

The V call is TRBV28, the J call TRBJ1-2; D not resolved. The V gene's germline CDR1 is MDHEN and CDR2 SYDVKM. There are 13 residues in the CDR3. V was clipped by 2 bases and J by 4 bases, with 8 bases between them. The CDR3 is CASSLAALYGYTF. In nucleotides, the CDR3 is TGTGCCAGCAGTTTAGCGGCCCTCTATGGCTACACCTTC.

The chain is built from TRBV29-1 and TRBJ2-5; D unclear. CDR3 length: 11 residues. Per germline, CDR1 SQVTM and CDR2 ANQGSEA. V was clipped by 6 bases and J by 7 bases, with 12 bases between them. The CDR3 sequence is CSVGIPGTQYF. In nucleotides, the CDR3 is TGCAGCGTCGGAATCCCGGGGACCCAGTACTTC.

V usage is TRBV25-1 and J usage is TRBJ2-2, with D perhaps TRBD2 (6 bases). From germline, CDR1 is MGHDK and CDR2 SYGVNS. V lost 0 bases to trimming and J lost 7 bases, with 9 bases between them. The CDR3 sequence is 14 residues long. For the CDR3, the DNA is TGTGCCAGCAGTGAATACTTGACTAGCGGGGAGCTGTTTTTT. Its translation: CASSEYLTSGELFF.

The rearrangement uses TRBV27 and TRBJ2-7; 12 positions match TRBD2. J was trimmed by 2 bases and V by 2 bases; bases with no gene match: 10. This CDR3 region has 18 residues. Germline CDR1 reads MNHEY; CDR2 reads SMNVEV (reference sequence). CDR3 region: CASSLGPKLAGGTYEQYF. CDR3 DNA: TGTGCCAGCAGTTTAGGGCCCAAGCTAGCGGGAGGGACCTACGAGCAGTACTTC.

The V and J genes are TRBV7-2 and TRBJ1-2; D is ambiguous. CDR3 length: 14 residues. V was clipped by 1 base and J by 10 bases, with 16 bases between them. CDR1 and CDR2 from the germline V gene are SGHTA and FQGNSA. CDR3 in amino acids: CASSLDGEGNYYTF. The CDR3 nucleotides are TGTGCCAGCAGCTTAGACGGGGAAGGCAACTACTACACCTTC.

This chain connects TRBV7-9 to TRBJ1-2; unclear D gene. CDR1 is SEHNR, CDR2 FQNEAQ, per germline (reference sequence). Trimming stripped 1 base from V and 2 bases from J, with 17 bases between. The CDR3 loop spans 17 amino acids. The CDR3 loop is CASSLEIGGRPNYGYTF. The CDR3 region has the DNA TGTGCCAGCAGCTTAGAAATCGGTGGCAGGCCCAACTATGGCTACACCTTC. The variable domain in full, with the rest retrieved from reference TRBV7-9 and TRBJ1-2, is DTGVSQNPRHKITKRGQNVTFRCDPISEHNRLYWYRQTLGQGPEFLTYFQNEAQLEKSRLLSDRFSAERPKGSFSTLEIQRTEQGDSAMYLCASSLEIGGRPNYGYTFGSGTRLTVV.

The rearrangement links TRBV20-1 to TRBJ1-2; D not certain. Germline loops: CDR1 DFQATT, CDR2 SNEGSKA (reference sequence). This CDR3 comprises 11 residues. V was pared by 7 bases and J by 8 bases, with 14 bases between. CDR3 sequence: CSVTGTGGYTF. CDR3 bases: TGCAGTGTTACGGGAACGGGCGGCTACACCTTC.

This rearrangement joins TRBV5-1 to TRBJ1-1; 7 nucleotides line up with TRBD1. Germline CDR1 and CDR2: SGHRS and YFSETQ. The CDR3 is 17 amino acids. With 4 bases clipped from V and 3 bases from J, the junction kept 15 bases outside the gene matches. CDR3 sequence (DNA): TGCGCCAGCAGCCCCCCAAAAGGGGGCGAGATGGACACTGAAGCTTTCTTT. This gives the protein CASSPPKGGEMDTEAFF.

The chain employs TRBV9 and TRBJ1-1; D call uncertain. The CDR3 sequence is 12 residues long. The V end lost 10 bases, the J end lost 8 bases, and 18 bases lay between the germline ends. The germline V gene has CDR1 SGDLS and CDR2 YYNGEE. CDR3 sequence: CACLDSSEEAFF. Written as DNA, the CDR3 is TGTGCCTGTCTCGACTCTTCCGAGGAAGCTTTCTTT.

This sequence joins TRBV28 and TRBJ2-3, with 9 bases matching TRBD1. Unmatched junction bases numbered 11, after V lost 5 bases and J lost 5 bases. The CDR3 totals 16 residues. Germline CDR1 reads MDHEN; CDR2 reads SYDVKM. CDR3 coding DNA: TGTGCCAGCAGTCCTCGAACAGGGGGCATTGGAGATACGCAGTATTTT. This translates into CASSPRTGGIGDTQYF.

This clone was counted between two and nine times. The rearrangement uses TRBV29-1 and TRBJ2-3; no clear D gene. In germline, CDR1 is SQVTM, CDR2 ANQGSEA. The V end was cut by 4 bases, the J end by 6 bases, with 8 bases between. This CDR3 contains 11 residues. Here the CDR3 reads CSVATADTQYF. CDR3 DNA sequence: TGCAGCGTTGCCACAGCTGATACGCAGTATTTT.

The chain links TRBV18 to TRBJ2-3; TRBD2 might be the D (6 bases). Trimming took 3 bases from V and 2 from J, leaving 18 bases between them. This CDR3 spans 17 amino acids. The germline gives CDR1 KGHSH, CDR2 LQKENI. CDR3 amino acids: CASSPNWDSQHTDTQYF. The CDR3 coding sequence is TGTGCCAGCTCACCCAATTGGGACTCCCAGCACACAGATACGCAGTATTTT.

This chain joins TRBV9 and TRBJ2-2, with D possibly being TRBD2 (6 bases). CDR1 SGDLS and CDR2 YYNGEE come from the germline V gene. Trimming cost V 0 bases and J 0 bases, with 12 bases left between them. The CDR3 contains 17 residues. CDR3 in DNA: TGTGCCAGCAGCGTAGGAGGAGGGACGCCGAACACCGGGGAGCTGTTTTTT. This encodes CASSVGGGTPNTGELFF.

The chain couples TRBV9 to TRBJ2-1; weak D call: TRBD1 (6 bases). Germline CDR1 and CDR2: SGDLS and YYNGEE. Trimming removed 3 bases at V and 10 bases at J, with 11 bases between. The CDR3 has 12 residues. CDR3 residues: CASSGTGIEQFF. For the CDR3, the DNA is TGTGCCAGCAGCGGAACAGGGATCGAGCAGTTCTTC.

V and J are TRBV2 and TRBJ2-1; 11 bases line up with TRBD2. Germline CDR1 and CDR2: SNHLY and FYNNEI. Losses at the gene ends were 6 bases for V and 6 bases for J; bases not matched to a gene: 7. The CDR3 consists of 15 residues. CDR3 DNA: TGTGCCAGCAGCCTGGGACTAGCGGTACTCAATGAGCAGTTCTTC. Its protein is CASSLGLAVLNEQFF.

This clone was detected only a few times. The chain is built from TRBV28 and TRBJ2-7, with D perhaps matching TRBD2 (6 bases). The CDR3 consists of 15 residues. Looked up from germline, CDR1 is MDHEN and CDR2 is SYDVKM. Trimming shortened V by 1 base and J by 4 bases, and 14 bases separated the two germline ends. As DNA, the CDR3 is TGTGCCAGCAGTTTATATCGACTAGTGAATTACGAGCAGTACTTC. It is translated as CASSLYRLVNYEQYF.

The genes are TRBV5-6 and TRBJ2-3, with a tentative D call TRBD1 (6 bases). The germline gives CDR1 SGHDT, CDR2 YYEEEE. This CDR3 is built from 12 residues. V lost 4 bases to trimming and J lost 6 bases, with 9 bases between them. The DNA for the CDR3 is TGTGCCAGCAGCCCAGGGGAGGATACGCAGTATTTT. The encoded protein is CASSPGEDTQYF.

This clone appeared a few times. The rearrangement joins TRBV28 to TRBJ1-2, with 7 bases matching TRBD1. CDR3 length equals 13 residues. Looked up from germline, CDR1 is MDHEN and CDR2 is SYDVKM. V gave up 6 bases and J gave up 8 bases; unmatched junction bases: 9. The CDR3 loop is CASRSTGRLGYTF. Here the CDR3 DNA reads TGTGCCAGCAGGTCGACAGGGAGGCTCGGCTACACCTTC.

This clone has only a few counts. The CDR3 reads CASSLSLLTGTSALPDEQFF. In DNA, the CDR3 is TGTGCCAGCAGCTTATCCCTTCTAACCGGGACTAGCGCCCTACCGGATGAGCAGTTCTTC. The rearrangement uses TRBV7-3 and TRBJ2-1; the match to TRBD2 covers 10 bases. V lost 2 bases, J lost 8 bases, and 21 bases stayed unmatched. The CDR3 is made up of 20 amino acids. Germline values: CDR1 SGHTA, CDR2 FQGTGA. Drawing the rest from reference TRBV7-3 and TRBJ2-1, the complete variable domain is GAGVSQTPSNKVTEKGKYVELRCDPISGHTALYWYRQSLGQGPEFLIYFQGTGAADDSGLPNDRFFAVRPEGSVSTLKIQRTERGDSAVYLCASSLSLLTGTSALPDEQFFGPGTRLTVL.

The genes are TRBV28 and TRBJ2-7; tentative D call: TRBD1 (6 bases). Germline V CDR1 and CDR2: MDHEN, SYDVKM. The CDR3 is 13 residues long. V was cut by 2 bases and J by 2 bases, with 7 bases left in between. CDR3 residues: CASSLTGPYEQYF. The DNA of the CDR3 is TGTGCCAGCAGTTTAACAGGGCCCTACGAGCAGTACTTC.

The chain joins TRBV27 to TRBJ1-1; 9 bases map to TRBD1. The CDR3 is 13 residues long. Trimming took 4 bases from V and 6 from J; bases not matched to a gene: 3. CDR1 and CDR2 from the germline V gene are MNHEY and SMNVEV (reference sequence). The CDR3 DNA reads TGTGCCAGCAGTTCCGACAGGGGGGCTGAAGCTTTCTTT. This sequence encodes CASSSDRGAEAFF.

This chain uses TRBV5-4 with TRBJ2-2; possibly TRBD1 for D (6 bases). This CDR3 contains 16 residues. The germline V and J ends were trimmed by 0 bases and 1 base, with 10 bases remaining between them. CDR1 and CDR2 (germline): SGHNT, YYREEE (reference sequence). CDR3 residues: CASSLAPDRNTGELFF. The CDR3 DNA reads TGTGCCAGCAGCTTGGCCCCGGACAGGAACACCGGGGAGCTGTTTTTT. Based on the CDR3 plus reference TRBV5-4 and TRBJ2-2, the full variable domain is ETGVTQSPTHLIKTRGQQVTLRCSSQSGHNTVSWYQQALGQGPQFIFQYYREEENGRGNFPPRFSGLQFPNYSSELNVNALELDDSALYLCASSLAPDRNTGELFFGEGSRLTVL.